The text below deals with one TCR beta chain. After removal of 6 bases from V and 5 bases from J, the junction contained 7 bases not matched to a gene. The CDR3 is made up of 15 amino acids. In germline, CDR1 is SGHNT, CDR2 YYREEE (reference sequence). This sample was taken from a study of shared clonotypes between healthy human individuals. Data came from immunoSEQ multiplex PCR; TCRdb stores just in-frame clones and leaves some out. This sample has millions of clones, with approximately 93% found just once. The chain employs TRBV5-4 and TRBJ2-1; the match to TRBD2 covers 11 bases. This TCR derives from a man aged 18 to 29 in good health. Some clones in this sample may be carry-over from other donors' samples. The sample was naive CD4+ T cells from PBMCs. This sample's subset: CD45RA+ positively selected. CDR3 amino acids: CASNLAGGPNNEQFF. CDR3 in DNA: TGTGCCAGCAACCTAGCGGGAGGCCCCAACAATGAGCAGTTCTTC. The entire variable domain, with the rest obtained from reference TRBV5-4 and TRBJ2-1, is as follows: ETGVTQSPTHLIKTRGQQVTLRCSSQSGHNTVSWYQQALGQGPQFIFQYYREEENGRGNFPPRFSGLQFPNYSSELNVNALELDDSALYLCASNLAGGPNNEQFFGPGTRLTVL.